This T cell receptor (beta chain) is drawn from a study of T cell clonality in common variable immunodeficiency. Ten or more counts support this clone. Its specificity is not known. The read falls 3 residues short of the CDR3 end, and the missing part is taken from the germline J gene. Control and CVID samples contributed equal amounts of genomic DNA. The repertoire was sequenced with immunoSEQ multiplex PCR; TCRdb's copy has only in-frame clones and lacks some. This table holds 35,000 to 55,000 clones with no singletons; the top ten claim 0.68%. Study-wide results and limits: Shared TCRbeta clones were fewer between CVID subjects than controls. What drives increased CVID clonality needs T cell subpopulation sequencing.

From germline, CDR1 is SGHTS and CDR2 YDEGEE. The CDR3 runs 12 residues. Trimming took 4 bases from V and 7 from J, leaving 11 bases between them. Most patients and controls had Caucasian heritage. What was sequenced was peripheral blood mononuclear cells. The TCR was taken from a person aged 18-69 years in good health. The rearrangement uses TRBV5-8 and TRBJ1-1; D may be TRBD1 (5 bases). The sequenced CDR3 bases are TGTGCCAGCAGCCTGACAGAAGTTGAA. This sequence encodes CASSLTEVE. In full, the CDR3 is CASSLTEVEAFF.